The clone carrying this TCR beta chain turned up a few times. These data belong to a study of early T cells in non-severe SARS-CoV-2 infection. The CDR3 sequence is 16 residues long. CDR1 is SGHRS and CDR2 is YFSETQ in the germline V gene. The ends lost 4 bases at V and 9 bases at J; junction bases unmatched: 12. MiXCR, applied by TCRdb to the 5' RACE reads, yields one record per CDR3 protein. The sample has roughly 99,000 distinct CDR3 sequences; around 10% are singletons. The chain uses TRBV5-1 and TRBJ2-1, with TRBD2 matching 11 bases. This clonotype originated in an adult who was a healthcare worker with PCR-confirmed SARS-CoV-2 infection or an uninfected control (not recorded which). Sequencing was performed on whole blood. The CDR3 nucleotides are TGCGCCAGCAGCGTGGACGTTCGCCTAGCGGGGGGTGAGCAGTTCTTC. This sequence encodes CASSVDVRLAGGEQFF.